The text below deals with one T cell receptor beta chain. The V gene's germline CDR1 is SNHLY and CDR2 FYNNEI. Unmatched junction bases numbered 6, after V lost 6 bases and J lost 3 bases. CDR3 length: 16 amino acids. The TCR beta repertoire was assessed by survey-level immunoSEQ sequencing. Assay used: immunoSEQ multiplex PCR; TCRdb lists only in-frame clones, some missing. Of about 68,000 clones in the sample, approximately 92% are singletons; the top ten hold around 4.5%. The sequenced sample was PBMCs. V gene TRBV2 combines with J gene TRBJ2-3; TRBD2 matches at 13 bases. This TCR came from a middle-aged man with rheumatoid arthritis. The CDR3 sequence is CASRRTSGSKTDTQYF. Written as DNA, the CDR3 is TGTGCCAGCAGGAGGACTAGCGGGAGTAAAACAGATACGCAGTATTTT.